This TCR beta chain was profiled in a study of blood T cell repertoires in COVID-19. Sequenced by immunoSEQ multiplex PCR; TCRdb stores in-frame clones only, minus some. This sample has roughly 350,000 clones, with around nine tenths found just once. This clone was observed once. The CDR3 contains 13 residues. Germline V lookup: CDR1 MNHEY, CDR2 SVGAGI. Trimming removed 5 bases from V and 2 bases from J, with 7 bases in between. The sample consisted of peripheral blood. The receptor's source is a woman aged 50 to 65 with active or convalescent COVID-19. V and J are TRBV6-5 and TRBJ1-5; no clear D. CDR3 protein: CASSLTGNQPQHF. CDR3 DNA sequence: TGTGCCAGCAGTCTAACGGGCAATCAGCCCCAGCATTTT.